Given below is one T cell receptor beta chain in context. Its antigen is not identified. What was sequenced were expressed TCRB transcripts, since all of the isolated RNA had been reverse transcribed. The repertoire was sequenced with immunoSEQ multiplex PCR; TCRdb's copy has only in-frame clones and lacks some. The sample includes 310,000 or so clones, 9.5% to 11% of them seen just once. From germline, CDR1 is MGHDK and CDR2 SYGVNS. The CDR3 totals 15 residues. This sample is part of a study of beta chain features in type 1 diabetes. The study's findings and limits: It was not settled here whether HLA type affects TCRB rearrangement.

This rearrangement joins TRBV25-1 to TRBJ2-5; 9 positions match TRBD2. Judging by the DNA end, TRBJ2-7 fits better; the J call may be wrong. Source material: naive CD4+ T cells from blood. This TCR was sampled from a woman in her twenties or thirties in good health. The CDR3 is CASSEYLAGSHEQYF. In nucleotides, the CDR3 is TGTGCCAGCAGTGAATATCTAGCGGGATCCCACGAGCAGTACTTC.